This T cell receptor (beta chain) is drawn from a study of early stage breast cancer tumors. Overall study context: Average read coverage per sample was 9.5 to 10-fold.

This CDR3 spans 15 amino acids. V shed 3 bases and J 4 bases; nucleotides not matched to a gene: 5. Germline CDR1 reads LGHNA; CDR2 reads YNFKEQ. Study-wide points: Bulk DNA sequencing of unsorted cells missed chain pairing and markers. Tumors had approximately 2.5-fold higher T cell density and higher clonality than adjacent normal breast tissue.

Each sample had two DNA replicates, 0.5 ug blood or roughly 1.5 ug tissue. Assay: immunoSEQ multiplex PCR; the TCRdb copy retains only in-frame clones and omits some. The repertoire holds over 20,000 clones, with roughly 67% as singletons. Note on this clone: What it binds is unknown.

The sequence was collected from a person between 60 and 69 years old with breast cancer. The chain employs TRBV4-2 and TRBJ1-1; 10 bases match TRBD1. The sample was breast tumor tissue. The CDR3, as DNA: TGTGCCAGCAGCCAGAGGGACAGGGGTGGCACTGAAGCTTTCTTT. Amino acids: CASSQRDRGGTEAFF.